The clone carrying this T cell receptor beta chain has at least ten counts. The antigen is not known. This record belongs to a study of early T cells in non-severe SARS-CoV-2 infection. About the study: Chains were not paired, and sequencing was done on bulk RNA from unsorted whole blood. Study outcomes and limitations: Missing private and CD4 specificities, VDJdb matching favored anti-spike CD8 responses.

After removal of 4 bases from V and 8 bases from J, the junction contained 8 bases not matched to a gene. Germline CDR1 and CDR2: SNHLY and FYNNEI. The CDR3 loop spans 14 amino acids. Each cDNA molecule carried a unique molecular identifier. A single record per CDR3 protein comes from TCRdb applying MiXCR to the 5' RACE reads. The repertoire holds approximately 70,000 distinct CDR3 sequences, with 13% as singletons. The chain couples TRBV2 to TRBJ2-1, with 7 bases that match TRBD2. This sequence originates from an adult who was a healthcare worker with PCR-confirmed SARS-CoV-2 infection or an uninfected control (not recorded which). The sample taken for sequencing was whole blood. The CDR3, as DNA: TGTGCCAGCAGTGTTAACGGGAGGTACGATGAGCAGTTCTTC. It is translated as CASSVNGRYDEQFF.